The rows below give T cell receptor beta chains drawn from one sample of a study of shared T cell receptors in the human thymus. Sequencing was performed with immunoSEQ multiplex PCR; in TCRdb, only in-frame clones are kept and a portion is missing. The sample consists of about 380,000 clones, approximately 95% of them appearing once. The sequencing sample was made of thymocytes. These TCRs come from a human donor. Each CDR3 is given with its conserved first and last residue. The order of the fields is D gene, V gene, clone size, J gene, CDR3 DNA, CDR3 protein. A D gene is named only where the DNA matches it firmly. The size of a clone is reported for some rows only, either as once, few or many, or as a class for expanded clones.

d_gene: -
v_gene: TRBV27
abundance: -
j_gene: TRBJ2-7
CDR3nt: TGTGCCAGCTGCGACCGGCACGAGCAGTACTTC
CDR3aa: CASCDRHEQYF

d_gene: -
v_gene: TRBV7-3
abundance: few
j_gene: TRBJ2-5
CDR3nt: TGTGCCAGCAGCTTAAGAGTGCGTACTTATAGAGAGACCCAGTACTTC
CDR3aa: CASSLRVRTYRETQYF

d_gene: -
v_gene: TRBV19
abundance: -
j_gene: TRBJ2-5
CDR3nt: TGTGCCAGTAGGCCTCGGGGGAAAGAGACCCAGTACTTC
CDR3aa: CASRPRGKETQYF

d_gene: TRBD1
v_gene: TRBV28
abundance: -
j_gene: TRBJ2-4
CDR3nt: TGTGCCAGCAGTCTCCGGACAGGGGATGGCAAAAACATTCAGTACTTC
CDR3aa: CASSLRTGDGKNIQYF

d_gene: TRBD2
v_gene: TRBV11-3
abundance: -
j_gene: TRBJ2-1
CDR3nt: TGTGCCAGCAGCTTGGTTCGCCCTAGCGGGAGGGCACTCACTGAGCAGTTCTTC
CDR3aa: CASSLVRPSGRALTEQFF

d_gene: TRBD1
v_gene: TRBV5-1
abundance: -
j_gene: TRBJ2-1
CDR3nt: TGCGCCAGCAGCTTGGCTCCCAAGACAGGGTATGCCTACAATGAGCAGTTCTTC
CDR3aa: CASSLAPKTGYAYNEQFF

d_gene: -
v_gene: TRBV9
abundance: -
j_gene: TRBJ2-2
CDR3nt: TGTGCCAGCAGCTTTTACGGACTCGGGGCCGGGGAGCTGTTTTTT
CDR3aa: CASSFYGLGAGELFF

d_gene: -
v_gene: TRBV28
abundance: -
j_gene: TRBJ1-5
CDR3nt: TGTGCCAGCAGTTTTCTACAGGTGGATCGCAATCAGCCCCAGCATTTT
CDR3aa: CASSFLQVDRNQPQHF

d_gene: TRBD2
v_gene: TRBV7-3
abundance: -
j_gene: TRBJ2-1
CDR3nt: TGTGCCAGCAGCCCCAGGGTAGCGGGGACCAATGAGCAGTTCTTC
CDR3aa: CASSPRVAGTNEQFF

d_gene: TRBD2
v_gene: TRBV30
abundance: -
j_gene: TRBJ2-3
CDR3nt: TGTGCCTGGAGTACCGGACTAGCGGCCACAGATACGCAGTATTTT
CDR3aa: CAWSTGLAATDTQYF

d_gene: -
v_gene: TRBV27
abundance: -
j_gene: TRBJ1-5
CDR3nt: TGTGCCAGCACCCCCGGGGTCAATCAGCCCCAGCATTTT
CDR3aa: CASTPGVNQPQHF

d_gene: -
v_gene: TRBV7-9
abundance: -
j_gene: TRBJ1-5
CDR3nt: TGTGCCAGCAGCTTGACGGCCGATCAGCCCCAGCATTTT
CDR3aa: CASSLTADQPQHF

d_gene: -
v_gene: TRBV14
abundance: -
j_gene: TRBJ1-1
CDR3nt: TGTGCCAGCAGCCTTAAGTCCCCCCGCGTTTCAGATGAAGCTTTCTTT
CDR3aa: CASSLKSPRVSDEAFF

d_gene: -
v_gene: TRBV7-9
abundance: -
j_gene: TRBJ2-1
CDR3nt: TGTGCCAGCAGCTTAGAAGGTATCGGGTACAATGAGCAGTTCTTC
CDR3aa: CASSLEGIGYNEQFF

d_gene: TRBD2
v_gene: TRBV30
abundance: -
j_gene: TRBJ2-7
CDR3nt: TGTGCCTGGAGTTCAACTAGCGGACCCTACGAGCAGTACTTC
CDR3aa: CAWSSTSGPYEQYF

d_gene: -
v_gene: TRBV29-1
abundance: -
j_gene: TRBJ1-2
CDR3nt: TGCAGCGTTCCCTGGGGGCTGTCTGGCTACACCTTC
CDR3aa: CSVPWGLSGYTF

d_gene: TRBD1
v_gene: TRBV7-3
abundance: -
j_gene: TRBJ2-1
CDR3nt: TGTGCCAGCAGCTCAGGGACAGGGACGGAGTTCTTC
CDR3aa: CASSSGTGTEFF

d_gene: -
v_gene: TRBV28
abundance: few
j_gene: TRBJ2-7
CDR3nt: TGTGCCAGCAATAGGCGGGTCGGGGTTGGGGAGCAGTACTTC
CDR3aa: CASNRRVGVGEQYF

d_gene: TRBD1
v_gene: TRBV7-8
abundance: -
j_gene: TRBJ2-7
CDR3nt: TGTGCCAGCAGCTTATGGGGAACAGGGGGCCCCTACTCCTACGAGCAGTACTTC
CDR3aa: CASSLWGTGGPYSYEQYF

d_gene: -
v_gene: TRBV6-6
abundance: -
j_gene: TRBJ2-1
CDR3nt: TGTGCCAGCAGCCAAGAACGACAAGCCGCTTACAATGAGCAGTTCTTC
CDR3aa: CASSQERQAAYNEQFF

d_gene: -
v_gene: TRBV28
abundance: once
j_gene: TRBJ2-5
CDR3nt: TGTGCCAGCAGTCCGACCCCCCTCAATTGGGAGCAGTACTTC
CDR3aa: CASSPTPLNWEQYF

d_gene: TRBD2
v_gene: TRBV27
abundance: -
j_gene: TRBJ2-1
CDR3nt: TGTGCCAGCAGTTTACGGCAGGGGAGAAGGACTAGCGGGAAGGTGAATGAGCAGTTCTTC
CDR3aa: CASSLRQGRRTSGKVNEQFF

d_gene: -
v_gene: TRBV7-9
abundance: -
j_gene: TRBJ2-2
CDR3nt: TGTGCCAGCAGCTTATCGGGCGGTCCCGGGGAGCTGTTTTTT
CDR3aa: CASSLSGGPGELFF

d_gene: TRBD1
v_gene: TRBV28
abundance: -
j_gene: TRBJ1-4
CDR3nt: TGTGCCAGCAATCCGGCACGGGAAAGAGGGTTGACAGGGGATCATGAAAAACTGTTTTTT
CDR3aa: CASNPARERGLTGDHEKLFF

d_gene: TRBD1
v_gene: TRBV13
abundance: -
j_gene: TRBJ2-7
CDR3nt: TGTGCCAGCAGCCTGGGGACAGGGGGAAGGTTAAGCGCAAGCTCCTACGAGCAGTACTTC
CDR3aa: CASSLGTGGRLSASSYEQYF

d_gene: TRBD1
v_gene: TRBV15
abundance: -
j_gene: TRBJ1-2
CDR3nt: TGTGCCACCAGCAGAGGGGTAGACAGGGTGATCTATGGCTACACCTTC
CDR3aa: CATSRGVDRVIYGYTF

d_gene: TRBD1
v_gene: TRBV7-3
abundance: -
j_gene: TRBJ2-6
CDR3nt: TGTGCCAGCAGCCCCAAACCCAGGGGGCCCCACTCTGGGGCCAACGTCCTGACTTTC
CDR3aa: CASSPKPRGPHSGANVLTF

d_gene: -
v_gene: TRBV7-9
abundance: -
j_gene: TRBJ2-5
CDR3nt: TGTGCCAGCAGCTCAACCGCCGGGACGGCGGCGACCCAGTACTTC
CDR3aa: CASSSTAGTAATQYF

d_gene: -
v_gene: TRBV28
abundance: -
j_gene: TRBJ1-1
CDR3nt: TGTGCCAGCAGTTTACTGCCCACCGAGACTGAAGCTTTCTTT
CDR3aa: CASSLLPTETEAFF

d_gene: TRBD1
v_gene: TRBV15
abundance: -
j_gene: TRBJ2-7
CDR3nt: TGTGCCACCAGCAGGCCTGGCAGGACAGGGTACTACGAGCAGTACTTC
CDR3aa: CATSRPGRTGYYEQYF

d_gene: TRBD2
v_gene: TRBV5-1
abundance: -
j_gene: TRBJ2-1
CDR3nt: TGCGCCAGCAGCTGGTTTTTACTAGCGGAGACTGATTACAATGAGCAGTTCTTC
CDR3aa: CASSWFLLAETDYNEQFF

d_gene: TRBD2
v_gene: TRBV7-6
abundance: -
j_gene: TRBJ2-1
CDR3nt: TGTGCCAGCAGCCGAGGACTAGCGGGAGGGCCTTCGTTTAATGAGCAGTTCTTC
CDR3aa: CASSRGLAGGPSFNEQFF

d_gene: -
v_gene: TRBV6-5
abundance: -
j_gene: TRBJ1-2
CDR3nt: TGTGCCAGCAGTTACTCGTCTGCCCAAGGTTATGGCTACACCTTC
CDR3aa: CASSYSSAQGYGYTF

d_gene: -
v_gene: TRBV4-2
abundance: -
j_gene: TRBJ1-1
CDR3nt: TGTGCCAGCAGCCAAGAAGAAACAGGGAACACTGAAGCTTTCTTT
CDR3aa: CASSQEETGNTEAFF

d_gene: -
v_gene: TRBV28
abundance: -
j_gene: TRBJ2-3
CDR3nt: TGTGCCAGCATTCCTCGGGCCACAGGGGGGGTTAGCACAGATACGCAGTATTTT
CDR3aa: CASIPRATGGVSTDTQYF

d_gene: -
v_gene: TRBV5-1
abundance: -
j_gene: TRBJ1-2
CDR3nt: TGCGCCAGCAGCTTGAAGGAGATGCCTAACTATGGCTACACCTTC
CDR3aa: CASSLKEMPNYGYTF

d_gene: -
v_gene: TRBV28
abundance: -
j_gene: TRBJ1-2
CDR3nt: TGTGCCAGCAGTTTAGCTAACTATGGCTACACCTTC
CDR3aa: CASSLANYGYTF

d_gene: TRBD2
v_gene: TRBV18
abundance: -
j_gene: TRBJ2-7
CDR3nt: TGTGCCAGCTCACCAGCCCACTCTAGCGGGTCCTACGAGCAGTACTTC
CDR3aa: CASSPAHSSGSYEQYF

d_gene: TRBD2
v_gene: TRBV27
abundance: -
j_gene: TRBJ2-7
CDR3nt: TGTGCCAGCAGGCGGGTCGGGGGGGTCGACGAGCAGTACTTC
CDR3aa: CASRRVGGVDEQYF

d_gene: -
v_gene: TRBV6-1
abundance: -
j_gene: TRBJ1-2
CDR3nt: TGTGCCAGCAGTGGGTACTCTCGGACAGATCAACTCGTTTCTGGCTACACCTTC
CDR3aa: CASSGYSRTDQLVSGYTF

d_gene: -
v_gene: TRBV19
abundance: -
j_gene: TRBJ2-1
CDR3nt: TGTGCCAGTAGTTGGGGGAGCGGCGGTGAGCAGTTCTTC
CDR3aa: CASSWGSGGEQFF

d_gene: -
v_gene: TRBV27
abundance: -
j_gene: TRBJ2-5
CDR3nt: TGTGCCAGCAGTTTCAGGGGAGAGACCCAGTACTTC
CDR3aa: CASSFRGETQYF

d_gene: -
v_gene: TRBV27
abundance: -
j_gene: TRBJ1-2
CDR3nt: TGTGCCAGCAGTTTAAATCCGGCAAAGCTGTCGTTTGGCTATGGCTACACCTTC
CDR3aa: CASSLNPAKLSFGYGYTF

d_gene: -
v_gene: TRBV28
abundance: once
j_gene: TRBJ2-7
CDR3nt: TGTGCCAGCAGTTTCGTATTATCGGGGGTCGAGCAGTACTTC
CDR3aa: CASSFVLSGVEQYF

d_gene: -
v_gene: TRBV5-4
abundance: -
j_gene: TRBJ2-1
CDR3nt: TGTGCCAGCAGCTTGGCCAACAGGTACAATGAGCAGTTCTTC
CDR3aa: CASSLANRYNEQFF

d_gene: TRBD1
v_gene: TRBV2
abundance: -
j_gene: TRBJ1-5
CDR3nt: TGTGCCAGCAGGCCCCAGGACAGGGGGCTGAAGGTGGGGGGGAATCAGCCCCAGCATTTT
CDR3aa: CASRPQDRGLKVGGNQPQHF

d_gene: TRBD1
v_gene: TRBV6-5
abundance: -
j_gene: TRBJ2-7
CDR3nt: TGTGCCAGCAGCTTTTCACACAGGGGCTCCTACGAGCAGTACTTC
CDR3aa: CASSFSHRGSYEQYF